This record covers a single T cell receptor (beta chain). Antigen specificity is unknown. Germline assignment: CDR1 SEHNR and CDR2 FQNEAQ (reference sequence). The CDR3 totals 15 residues. V shed 2 bases and J 2 bases; nucleotides not matched to a gene: 4. The protocol was immunoSEQ multiplex PCR, while the TCRdb copy is restricted to in-frame clones and leaves out a portion. The sample records 17,000 or so clones, more than 60% being singletons. The sample comes from a study of somatic mutations in cytotoxic T cells in rheumatoid arthritis. Study conclusions and caveats: Over 20% of CD8+ cells belonged to the largest CD8+ clone in about an eighth of the roughly 65 patients.

This chain connects TRBV7-9 to TRBJ1-1; 8 bases agree with TRBD1. Sequenced material: CD8+ T cells sorted from blood. This sequence was found in an adult with rheumatoid arthritis. The CDR3 DNA reads as TGTGCCAGCAGCTTACAGGGGGCGCGTAACACTGAAGCTTTCTTT. It translates to CASSLQGARNTEAFF. The variable domain in full, with the rest retrieved from reference TRBV7-9 and TRBJ1-1, is DTGVSQNPRHKITKRGQNVTFRCDPISEHNRLYWYRQTLGQGPEFLTYFQNEAQLEKSRLLSDRFSAERPKGSFSTLEIQRTEQGDSAMYLCASSLQGARNTEAFFGQGTRLTVV.